The rows below give T cell receptor beta chains drawn from one sample of a study of control samples from healthy donors and cancer patients. Data came from immunoSEQ multiplex PCR; TCRdb stores just in-frame clones and leaves some out. The table lists around 75,000 clones, about 92% of them singletons. Sequenced input: blood. The receptor source for this set is a woman aged 60-75 years in good health. Both conserved end residues are part of each CDR3. A D gene is named only where the DNA matches it firmly. Rows may omit the clone size; those that give it use once, few, many or a size class.

CDR3,DNA,V,J,size,D
CASSEEGSGANVLTF,TGTGCCAGCAGTGAAGAGGGATCTGGGGCCAACGTCCTGACTTTC,TRBV2,TRBJ2-6,.,.
CASSSRGGSPEQFF,TGTGCCAGCAGCTCCCGCGGAGGGAGTCCTGAGCAGTTCTTC,TRBV7-2,TRBJ2-1,few,.
CASSPGQGYGYTF,TGCGCCAGCAGCCCGGGACAGGGATATGGCTACACCTTC,TRBV5-1,TRBJ1-2,.,TRBD1
CASSLGRSNQPQHF,TGTGCCAGCAGTTTGGGGCGGTCTAATCAGCCCCAGCATTTT,TRBV28,TRBJ1-5,.,.
CASTRTGAMNTEAFF,TGTGCCAGTACTCGGACAGGTGCTATGAACACTGAAGCTTTCTTT,TRBV19,TRBJ1-1,once,TRBD1
CAWSKGGLARTQYF,TGTGCCTGGAGTAAGGGCGGGCTGGCGAGGACCCAGTACTTC,TRBV30,TRBJ2-5,.,.
CASSLETSGTDEQFF,TGTGCCAGCAGCCTTGAGACTAGCGGGACGGATGAGCAGTTCTTC,TRBV7-3,TRBJ2-1,once,TRBD2
CASSRDRGVAFF,TGTGCCAGCAGTCGTGACAGGGGTGTAGCTTTCTTT,TRBV3-1/TRBV3-2,TRBJ1-1,.,TRBD1
CASSQESRTDYSPLHF,TGTGCCAGCAGCCAAGAGAGTAGAACCGATTATTCACCCCTCCACTTT,TRBV3-1/TRBV3-2,TRBJ1-6,.,.
CASSKLLAGQETQYF,TGTGCCAGTAGTAAGCTACTAGCGGGGCAAGAGACCCAGTACTTC,TRBV19,TRBJ2-5,.,TRBD2
CASSTLAGGYNEQFF,TGTGCCAGCAGCACTCTAGCGGGAGGGTACAATGAGCAGTTCTTC,TRBV7-9,TRBJ2-1,.,TRBD2
CASSLAQGPRHEKLFF,TGCGCCAGCAGCTTGGCGCAGGGACCAAGGCATGAAAAACTGTTTTTT,TRBV5-1,TRBJ1-4,.,.
CASSVYVGGTGELFF,TGTGCCAGCAGCGTATACGTGGGGGGGACCGGGGAGCTGTTTTTT,TRBV9,TRBJ2-2,.,TRBD2
CASSYWTQRKNEQFF,TGTGCCAGCAGCTATTGGACCCAAAGGAAGAATGAGCAGTTCTTC,TRBV7-8,TRBJ2-1,few,.
CSVEGGNWGEKLFF,TGCAGCGTTGAAGGAGGGAATTGGGGTGAAAAACTGTTTTTT,TRBV29-1,TRBJ1-4,.,.
CAIRSLTHGYTF,TGTGCCATTCGAAGCCTAACACATGGCTACACCTTC,TRBV7-6,TRBJ1-2,.,.
CASSQGPNNEQFF,TGTGCCAGCAGCCAGGGACCGAACAATGAGCAGTTCTTC,TRBV7-2,TRBJ2-1,.,.
CASSYPGQGSNYEQYF,TGTGCCAGCAGTTACCCGGGACAGGGTTCGAACTACGAGCAGTACTTC,TRBV6-5,TRBJ2-7,.,TRBD1
CASTGLAGRYEQYF,TGTGCCAGCACGGGACTAGCGGGACGCTACGAGCAGTACTTC,TRBV28,TRBJ2-7,.,TRBD2
CASSDREVMNTEAFF,TGTGCCAGCTCTGACAGGGAGGTTATGAACACTGAAGCTTTCTTT,TRBV6-5,TRBJ1-1,.,TRBD1
CASSFTQNTEAFF,TGCGCCAGCAGCTTTACCCAGAACACTGAAGCTTTCTTT,TRBV5-1,TRBJ1-1,.,.
CASSPTRLAVTGELFF,TGTGCCAGCTCACCTACCCGGCTAGCGGTTACCGGGGAGCTGTTTTTT,TRBV18,TRBJ2-2,.,TRBD2
CASSDREQETQYF,TGTGCCAGCAGCGACAGGGAACAAGAGACCCAGTACTTC,TRBV7-3,TRBJ2-5,.,TRBD1
CAWSHKGARGGELFF,TGTGCCTGGAGCCACAAGGGGGCGCGTGGCGGGGAGCTGTTTTTT,TRBV30,TRBJ2-2,.,TRBD1
CASSYSIWGKREAQETQYF,TGTGCCAGCAGTTACTCGATTTGGGGTAAGCGGGAGGCCCAAGAGACCCAGTACTTC,TRBV6-2/TRBV6-3,TRBJ2-5,.,TRBD2
CASSIGQGGTEAFF,TGCGCCAGCAGCATAGGACAGGGCGGTACTGAAGCTTTCTTT,TRBV5-1,TRBJ1-1,.,TRBD1
CASSPGGRTEAFF,TGTGCCAGCTCACCAGGGGGGCGGACTGAAGCTTTCTTT,TRBV18,TRBJ1-1,.,.
CASTLAGGSPGDEQFF,TGTGCCAGCACACTAGCGGGAGGCTCACCTGGGGATGAGCAGTTCTTC,TRBV9,TRBJ2-1,.,TRBD2
CASSFLAGSGPDTQYF,TGTGCCAGCAGTTTTCTGGCCGGGAGTGGCCCAGATACGCAGTATTTT,TRBV28,TRBJ2-3,.,.
CASSAEGASGSGANVLTF,TGCGCCAGCAGCGCGGAGGGTGCCTCCGGATCTGGGGCCAACGTCCTGACTTTC,TRBV5-1,TRBJ2-6,few,.
CASSQGGSRSEKLFF,TGTGCCAGCAGCCAAGGAGGTTCAAGGAGTGAAAAACTGTTTTTT,TRBV14,TRBJ1-4,.,.
CASSSAGTSVGRVF,TGTGCCAGCAGTTCGGCCGGGACTAGCGTCGGGAGGGTCTTC,TRBV28,TRBJ2-1,.,TRBD2
CASSSGPGQGAFF,TGTGCCAGCAGCTCGGGACCGGGACAGGGAGCTTTCTTT,TRBV11-3,TRBJ1-1,.,TRBD1
CAWSVSMNTGELFF,TGTGCCTGGAGTGTATCGATGAACACCGGGGAGCTGTTTTTT,TRBV30,TRBJ2-2,once,.
CASSRLIGASYNEQFF,TGCGCCAGCAGCCGGTTGATCGGAGCCTCCTACAATGAGCAGTTCTTC,TRBV4-3,TRBJ2-1,.,.
CASSLRDPDTQYF,TGTGCCAGCAGTTTAAGAGACCCAGATACGCAGTATTTT,TRBV27,TRBJ2-3,.,.
CASSLGDSSNQPQHF,TGCGCCAGCAGCTTGGGGGACAGTAGCAATCAGCCCCAGCATTTT,TRBV5-1,TRBJ1-5,.,TRBD1
CASSLDRGMAQPQHF,TGTGCCAGCAGCTTGGACAGGGGAATGGCTCAGCCCCAGCATTTT,TRBV11-2,TRBJ1-5,.,TRBD1
CASSLYTGSYEQYF,TGTGCCAGCAGCTTATATACAGGGAGCTACGAGCAGTACTTC,TRBV7-9,TRBJ2-7,.,.
CASSFGGRGEQYF,TGTGCCAGCAGTTTTGGCGGGAGAGGGGAGCAGTACTTC,TRBV28,TRBJ2-7,.,TRBD2
CASSGGGGPNTGELFF,TGCGCCAGCAGTGGCGGGGGAGGTCCGAACACCGGGGAGCTGTTTTTT,TRBV10-1,TRBJ2-2,once,TRBD2
CSVDHGLNTEAFF,TGCAGCGTTGATCACGGTCTGAACACTGAAGCTTTCTTT,TRBV29-1,TRBJ1-1,.,.
CSASTGTRQETQYF,TGCAGTGCTAGTACCGGGACTAGACAAGAGACCCAGTACTTC,TRBV20-1,TRBJ2-5,.,TRBD2
CASSEFRGGGEQYF,TGTGCCAGCAGTGAATTTAGGGGAGGGGGGGAGCAGTACTTC,TRBV25-1,TRBJ2-7,.,.
CASSSKGQGSSPLHF,TGTGCCAGCAGCTCGAAGGGACAGGGCAGTTCACCCCTCCACTTT,TRBV5-4,TRBJ1-6,.,TRBD1
CASTNSGANVLTF,TGTGCCAGTACCAACTCTGGGGCCAACGTCCTGACTTTC,TRBV9,TRBJ2-6,.,.
CASSSLPLMTTNNEQFF,TGTGCCAGCAGCTCCTTACCCCTAATGACTACCAACAATGAGCAGTTCTTC,TRBV7-2,TRBJ2-1,once,.
CASSFYRGSPLHF,TGTGCCAGCAGTTTTTACAGGGGATCACCCCTCCACTTT,TRBV28,TRBJ1-6,.,TRBD1
CARRFCFKETQYF,TGTGCCCGACGTTTTTGTTTCAAAGAGACCCAGTACTTC,TRBV3-1/TRBV3-2,TRBJ2-5,.,.
CASSQDLWGYSYNEQFF,TGTGCCAGCAGCCAAGATTTGTGGGGATACTCCTACAATGAGCAGTTCTTC,TRBV3-1/TRBV3-2,TRBJ2-1,.,.
CASSLLGHGLGNTEAFF,TGTGCCAGCAGCTTATTGGGGCACGGGTTGGGGAACACTGAAGCTTTCTTT,TRBV11-2,TRBJ1-1,.,.
CASSGQGARNTEAFF,TGTGCCAGCAGTGGACAGGGGGCTAGAAACACTGAAGCTTTCTTT,TRBV2,TRBJ1-1,.,TRBD1
CASSASEQPQHF,TGTGCCAGCAGCGCCTCGGAACAGCCCCAGCATTTT,TRBV7-9,TRBJ1-5,once,.
CASSLSIGSARDEQFF,TGTGCCAGCAGCTTGAGCATCGGGTCGGCCAGGGATGAGCAGTTCTTC,TRBV7-9,TRBJ2-1,.,.
CASRKREATDTQYF,TGTGCCAGTAGGAAGCGGGAGGCCACAGATACGCAGTATTTT,TRBV19,TRBJ2-3,.,TRBD2